Each of the 8 T cell receptor beta chains below was sequenced from the same sample in a study of T-cell memory formation after mild COVID-19. TCRdb redid the calling of the 5' RACE reads with MiXCR, one entry per CDR3 protein. Among more than 450,000 distinct CDR3 sequences listed, approximately 18% were seen once. Sequenced: PBMCs or a T cell subset sorted from them (not recorded which). The origin of the receptors is an adult woman who had mild COVID-19 (a few samples of this study predate the infection). Cell type and time point are not known.

The J gene is TRBJ1-2, the V gene TRBV5-4; 9 bases align to TRBD1. The CDR3 covers 14 residues. The V gene end was trimmed by 4 bases and the J gene end by 7 bases; junction bases not matched to a gene: 8. CDR1 SGHNT and CDR2 YYREEE come from the germline V gene (reference sequence). Here the CDR3 reads CASSRNGQGFGYTF. Here the CDR3 DNA reads TGTGCCAGCAGCCGGAATGGACAGGGGTTTGGCTACACCTTC. Supplemented by reference TRBV5-4 and TRBJ1-2, the full variable domain reads ETGVTQSPTHLIKTRGQQVTLRCSSQSGHNTVSWYQQALGQGPQFIFQYYREEENGRGNFPPRFSGLQFPNYSSELNVNALELDDSALYLCASSRNGQGFGYTFGSGTRLTVV.

The gene calls are TRBV5-1 and TRBJ2-1, with TRBD2 identical over 7 bases. Unmatched junction bases numbered 8, after V lost 4 bases and J lost 4 bases. The CDR3 consists of 15 residues. Germline CDR1 SGHRS, CDR2 YFSETQ. The CDR3 DNA reads TGCGCCAGCAGCGGAGCGGGAAATCTATACAATGAGCAGTTCTTC. This sequence encodes CASSGAGNLYNEQFF.

Only a few counts were recorded for this clonotype. The rearrangement links TRBV12-3 or TRBV12-4 to TRBJ1-2; the D is unclear. V shed 4 bases and J shed 8 bases, with 8 bases lying between them. The CDR3 runs 11 residues. CDR3 amino acids: CASSWARGYTF. The CDR3 DNA reads TGTGCCAGCAGTTGGGCGAGGGGCTACACCTTC.

In this sample, this clonotype turned up a few times. The V and J genes are TRBV4-3 and TRBJ2-6; D may be TRBD2 (6 bases). V shed 0 bases and J shed 1 base, with 16 bases lying between them. CDR1 LGHNA and CDR2 YSLEER come from the germline V gene. This CDR3 region has 19 residues. The CDR3 reads CASSQEFFGGGSGANVLTF. The DNA of the CDR3 is TGCGCCAGCAGCCAAGAATTCTTCGGGGGTGGGTCTGGGGCCAACGTCCTGACTTTC.

The chain carries TRBV27 and TRBJ1-2, with 9 bases that match TRBD1. Trimming cost V 5 bases and J 4 bases; bases outside gene matches: 8. This CDR3 is 15 amino acids long. Germline CDR1 reads MNHEY; CDR2 reads SMNVEV (reference sequence). CDR3 residues: CASSGLQGASYGYTF. In DNA form, the CDR3 reads TGTGCCAGCAGTGGTCTACAGGGGGCTAGCTATGGCTACACCTTC.

The chain uses TRBV9 and TRBJ2-7; 8 bases match TRBD2. The CDR3 extends over 14 amino acids. The ends lost 1 base at V and 3 bases at J; junction bases unmatched: 3. Germline CDR1 and CDR2: SGDLS and YYNGEE. The CDR3 sequence: CASSVTSGYYEQYF. The CDR3 bases are TGTGCCAGCAGCGTAACTAGCGGCTACTACGAGCAGTACTTC.

The chain links TRBV6-1 to TRBJ1-1, with D uncertain. The CDR3 contains 19 residues. Trimming removed 3 bases from V and 0 bases from J, with 23 bases in between. The germline gives CDR1 MNHNS, CDR2 SASEGT. CDR3 amino acids: CASSELRSSRGFMNTEAFF. Here the CDR3 DNA reads TGTGCCAGCAGTGAGTTGCGATCGTCCCGAGGATTCATGAACACTGAAGCTTTCTTT.

The chain carries TRBV20-1 and TRBJ2-7; TRBD1 is a possible D gene (6 bases). CDR3 length equals 13 residues. Trimming removed 4 bases at V and 4 bases at J, with 14 bases between. The germline gives CDR1 DFQATT, CDR2 SNEGSKA (reference sequence). The CDR3 DNA is TGCAGTGCTACAGGGGAGTTTACGTACGAGCAGTACTTC. The encoded protein is CSATGEFTYEQYF.